The TCR beta chain described here comes from a study of blood T cells in healthy people across ages. It was with a sample-barcoded 5' primer and a J-beta primer mix that a second PCR of about 6 to 12 cycles was run. TCRdb recomputed calls from the 5' RACE reads with MiXCR, one row per CDR3 protein. The table records about 1.5 million distinct CDR3 sequences, roughly two fifths of them present only once. Germline-derived CDR1 and CDR2 are SQVTM and ANQGSEA. This CDR3 has 14 residues. This chain connects TRBV29-1 to TRBJ2-1; D remains unclear. TRBJ2-7 explains the end of the DNA better; the J call may be wrong. The sequenced material came from blood. This receptor was taken from a woman aged 18-29 years in good health. The CDR3 is CSVILGKGSYEQYF. The CDR3 DNA is TGCAGCGTTATCCTTGGAAAAGGCAGCTACGAGCAGTACTTC.